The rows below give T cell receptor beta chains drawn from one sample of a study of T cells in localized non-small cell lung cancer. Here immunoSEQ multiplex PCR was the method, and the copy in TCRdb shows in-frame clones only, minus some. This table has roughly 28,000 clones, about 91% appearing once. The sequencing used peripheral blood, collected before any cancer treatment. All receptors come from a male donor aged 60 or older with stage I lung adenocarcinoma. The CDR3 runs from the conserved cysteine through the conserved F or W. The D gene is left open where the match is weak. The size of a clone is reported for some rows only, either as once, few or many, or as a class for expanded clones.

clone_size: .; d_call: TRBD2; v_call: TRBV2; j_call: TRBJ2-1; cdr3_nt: TGTGCCAGCAGCGGACTAGCGGGGGTTGCGAGCTCCTACAATGAGCAGTTCTTC; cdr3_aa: CASSGLAGVASSYNEQFF
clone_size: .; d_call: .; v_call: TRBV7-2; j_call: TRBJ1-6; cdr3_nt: TGTGCCAGCAGCTTAAAGGGCGTGGGTTCACCCCTCCACTTT; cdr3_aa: CASSLKGVGSPLHF
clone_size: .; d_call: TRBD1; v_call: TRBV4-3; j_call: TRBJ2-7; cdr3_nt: TGCGCCAGCAGCCAAGAAGTGGGGACAGGCTTCTACGAGCAGTACTTC; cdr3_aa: CASSQEVGTGFYEQYF
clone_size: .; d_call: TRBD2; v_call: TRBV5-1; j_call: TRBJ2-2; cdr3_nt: TGCGCCAGCAGCTCAAGCGGGGGGGCGACCGGGGAGCTGTTTTTT; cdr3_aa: CASSSSGGATGELFF
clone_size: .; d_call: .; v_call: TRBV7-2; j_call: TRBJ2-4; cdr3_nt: TGTGCCAGCAGCTTACCCCAATCAGGCATTCAGTACTTC; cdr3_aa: CASSLPQSGIQYF
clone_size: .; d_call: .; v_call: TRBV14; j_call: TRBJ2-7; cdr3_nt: TGTGCCAGCAGCCAAGATCAAACAGGGTACGAGCAGTACTTC; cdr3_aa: CASSQDQTGYEQYF
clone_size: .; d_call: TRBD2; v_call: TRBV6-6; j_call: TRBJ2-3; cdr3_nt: TGTGCCAGCAGTACCCCCGGGGGGACAGATACGCAGTATTTT; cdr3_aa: CASSTPGGTDTQYF
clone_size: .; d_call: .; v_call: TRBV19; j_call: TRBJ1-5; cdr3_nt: TGTGCCAGTAGTAGAAGACAGCTCAATCAGCCCCAGCATTTT; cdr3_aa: CASSRRQLNQPQHF
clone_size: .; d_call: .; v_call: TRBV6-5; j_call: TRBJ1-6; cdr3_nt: TGTGCCAGCAGAGGGACAAGTTCACCCCTCCACTTT; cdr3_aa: CASRGTSSPLHF
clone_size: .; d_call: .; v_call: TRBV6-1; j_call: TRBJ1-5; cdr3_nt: TGTGCCAGCAGTGAAATATCGGGGCCCCAGCATTTT; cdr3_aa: CASSEISGPQHF
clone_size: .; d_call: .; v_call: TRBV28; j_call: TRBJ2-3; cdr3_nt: TGTGCCAGCAGTTTAATGCAGATCACAGATACGCAGTATTTT; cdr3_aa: CASSLMQITDTQYF
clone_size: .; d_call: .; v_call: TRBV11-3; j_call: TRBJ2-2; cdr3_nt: TGTGCCAGCAGCTTGGACACCGGGGAGCTGTTTTTT; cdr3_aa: CASSLDTGELFF
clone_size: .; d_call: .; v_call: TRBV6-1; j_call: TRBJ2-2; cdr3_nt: TGTGCCAGCAGACGGGGAGGCGGGGAGCTGTTTTTT; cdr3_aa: CASRRGGGELFF
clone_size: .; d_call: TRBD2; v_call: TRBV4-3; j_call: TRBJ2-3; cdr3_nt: TGCGCCAGCAGCCTGTTCTTAGCGGGGGGCCTCACAGATACGCAGTATTTT; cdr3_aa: CASSLFLAGGLTDTQYF
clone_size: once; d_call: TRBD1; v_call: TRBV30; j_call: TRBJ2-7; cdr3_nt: TGTGCCTGGAGTGGACCTAGGGACAGACCCTACGAGCAGTACTTC; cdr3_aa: CAWSGPRDRPYEQYF
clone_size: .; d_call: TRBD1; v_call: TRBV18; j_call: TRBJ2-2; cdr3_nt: TGTGCCAGCTCACCATTAAGGGGGCGCAGGGGCGACACCGGGGAGCTGTTTTTT; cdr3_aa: CASSPLRGRRGDTGELFF
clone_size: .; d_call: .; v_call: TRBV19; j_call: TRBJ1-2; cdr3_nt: TGTGCCAGTAGTATCGGTGACCCCCTTAACTATGGCTACACCTTC; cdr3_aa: CASSIGDPLNYGYTF
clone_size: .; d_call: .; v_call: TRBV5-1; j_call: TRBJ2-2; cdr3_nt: TGCGCCAGCAGCTTGGGGGATACGAACACCGGGGAGCTGTTTTTT; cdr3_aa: CASSLGDTNTGELFF
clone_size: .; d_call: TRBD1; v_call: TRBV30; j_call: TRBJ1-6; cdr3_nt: TGTGCCTGGAGGGCCAGGACAGGGGGAGTTTCACCCCTCCACTTT; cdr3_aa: CAWRARTGGVSPLHF
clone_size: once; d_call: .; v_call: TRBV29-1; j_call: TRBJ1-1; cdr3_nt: TGCAGCGCCACGGACGGCGACATAAATGAAGCTTTCTTT; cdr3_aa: CSATDGDINEAFF
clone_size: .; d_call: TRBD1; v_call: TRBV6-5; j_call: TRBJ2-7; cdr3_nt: TGTGCCAGCAGTGCAGGGGGCTCCTACGAGCAGTACTTC; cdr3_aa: CASSAGGSYEQYF
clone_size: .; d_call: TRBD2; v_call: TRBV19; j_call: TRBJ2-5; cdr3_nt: TGTGCCAGTAAAAGGGGACTAGCGGGAGAGACCCAGTACTTC; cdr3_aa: CASKRGLAGETQYF
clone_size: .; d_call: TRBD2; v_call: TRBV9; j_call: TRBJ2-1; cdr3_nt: TGTGCCAGCAGCCCTGGTAGCGGGGCCCAGTACAATGAGCAGTTCTTC; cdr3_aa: CASSPGSGAQYNEQFF
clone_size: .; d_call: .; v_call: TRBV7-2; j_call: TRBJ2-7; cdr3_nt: TGTGCCAGCAGCTTAGGAGTGGGGCCGGGTTACGAGCAGTACTTC; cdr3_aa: CASSLGVGPGYEQYF
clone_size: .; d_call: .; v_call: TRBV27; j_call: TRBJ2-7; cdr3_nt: TGTGCCAGCAGTTGGGACAAGACCTACGAGCAGTACTTC; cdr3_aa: CASSWDKTYEQYF
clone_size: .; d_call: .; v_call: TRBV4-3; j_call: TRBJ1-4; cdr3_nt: TGCGCCAGCAGCCAAGCTCAGGGGCAGGTTGAAAAACTGTTTTTT; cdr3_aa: CASSQAQGQVEKLFF
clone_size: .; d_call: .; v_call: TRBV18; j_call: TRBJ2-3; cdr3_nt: TGTGCCAGCTCACCACTTGGGGCCACAGATACGCAGTATTTT; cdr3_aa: CASSPLGATDTQYF
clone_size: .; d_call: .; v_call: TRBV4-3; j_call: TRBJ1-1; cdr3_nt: TGCGCCAGCAGCCTCACATGGCAAGGGGGCACTGAAGCTTTCTTT; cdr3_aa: CASSLTWQGGTEAFF
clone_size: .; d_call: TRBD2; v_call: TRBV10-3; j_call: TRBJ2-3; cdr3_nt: TGTGCCATCAGACGACTAGCGGGGGCCACAGATACGCAGTATTTT; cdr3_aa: CAIRRLAGATDTQYF
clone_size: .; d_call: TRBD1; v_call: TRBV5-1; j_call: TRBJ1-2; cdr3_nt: TGCGCCAGCAGTTTAGGGGGCAACGCCAGGAACTATGGCTACACCTTC; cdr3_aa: CASSLGGNARNYGYTF
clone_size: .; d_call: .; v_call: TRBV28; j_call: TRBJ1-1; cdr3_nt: TGTGCCAGCAGTCGTCCCATAGAACAAGCTGAAGCTTTCTTT; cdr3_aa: CASSRPIEQAEAFF
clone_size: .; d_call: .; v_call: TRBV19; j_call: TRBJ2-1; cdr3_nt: TGTGCCAGTAGTATAGGTCCCAGGGGTATCGATGAGCAGTTCTTC; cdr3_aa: CASSIGPRGIDEQFF
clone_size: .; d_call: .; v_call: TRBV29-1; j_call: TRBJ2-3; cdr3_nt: TGCAGCGCCTCGACTCGGAGGGGAGATACGCAGTATTTT; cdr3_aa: CSASTRRGDTQYF
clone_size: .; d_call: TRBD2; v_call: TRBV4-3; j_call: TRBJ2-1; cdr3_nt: TGCGCCAGCAGCCCCTACGGCGGTAGCGGGGGTGGCAATGAGCAGTTCTTC; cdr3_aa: CASSPYGGSGGGNEQFF
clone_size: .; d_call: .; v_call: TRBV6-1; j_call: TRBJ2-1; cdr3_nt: TGTGCCAGCAGTGGACATCAGGGGCACAAGTGGTTCTTC; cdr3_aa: CASSGHQGHKWFF
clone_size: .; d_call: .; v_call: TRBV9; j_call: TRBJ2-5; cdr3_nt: TGTGCCAGCAGCGTAGGGTCGGGGATCCCCAGGACCCAGTACTTC; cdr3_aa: CASSVGSGIPRTQYF
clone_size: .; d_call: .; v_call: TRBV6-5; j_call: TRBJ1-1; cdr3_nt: TGTGCCAGCAGTTACTCGCTCGAAGACAATGAAGCTTTCTTT; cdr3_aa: CASSYSLEDNEAFF
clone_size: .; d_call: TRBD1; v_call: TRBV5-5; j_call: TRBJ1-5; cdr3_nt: TGTGCCAGCAGCTTGATGGGACAGGGGATGAACAATCAGCCCCAGCATTTT; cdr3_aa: CASSLMGQGMNNQPQHF
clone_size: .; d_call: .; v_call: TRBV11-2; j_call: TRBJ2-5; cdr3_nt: TGTGCCAGCAGCTTAGATCTGAGGTTGGCCCAGTACTTC; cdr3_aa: CASSLDLRLAQYF
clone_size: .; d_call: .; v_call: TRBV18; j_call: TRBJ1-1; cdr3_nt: TGTGCCAGCTCACCAGTAACTCGAAGGGAACGAGCTTTCTTT; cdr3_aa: CASSPVTRRERAFF
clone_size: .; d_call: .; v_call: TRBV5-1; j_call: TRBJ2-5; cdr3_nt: TGCGCCAGCAGCTTGGCCCCCGGTCAAGAGACCCAGTACTTC; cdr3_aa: CASSLAPGQETQYF
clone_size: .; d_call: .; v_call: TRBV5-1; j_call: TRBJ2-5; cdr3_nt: TGCGCCAGCAGCTATGGACAGAAGGAGACCCAGTACTTC; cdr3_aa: CASSYGQKETQYF
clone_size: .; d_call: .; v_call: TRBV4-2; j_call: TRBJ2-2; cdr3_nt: TGTGCCAGCAGCCAACCGAACACCGGGGAGCTGTTTTTT; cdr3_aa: CASSQPNTGELFF
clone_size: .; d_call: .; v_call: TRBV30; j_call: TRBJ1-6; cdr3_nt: TGTGCCTGGAGCCGCTCCCTCTCTGGTTCACCCCTCCACTTT; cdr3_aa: CAWSRSLSGSPLHF
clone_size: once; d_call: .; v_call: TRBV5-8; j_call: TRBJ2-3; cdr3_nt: TGTGCCAGCAGCAGGGGACAAAAAACTAGCACAGATACGCAGTATTTT; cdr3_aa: CASSRGQKTSTDTQYF
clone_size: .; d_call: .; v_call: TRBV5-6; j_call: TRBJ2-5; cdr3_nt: TGTGCCAGCAGCTTCATACGAGGACTTAGGGCGGAGACCCAGTACTTC; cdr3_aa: CASSFIRGLRAETQYF
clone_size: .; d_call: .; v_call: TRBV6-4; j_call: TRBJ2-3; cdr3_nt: TGTGCCAGCAGTGAAGGTCAGCGCGCAGATACGCAGTATTTT; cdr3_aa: CASSEGQRADTQYF
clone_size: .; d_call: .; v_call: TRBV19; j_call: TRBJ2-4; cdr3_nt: TGTGCCAGTAGCCCCCTCACAGCCCGACTAGCCAAAAACATTCAGTACTTC; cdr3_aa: CASSPLTARLAKNIQYF
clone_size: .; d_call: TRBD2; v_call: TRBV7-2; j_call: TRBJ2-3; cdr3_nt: TGTGCCAGCAGCCCTCAGACCTTCGGGCGGGGGGGCCTCACAGATACGCAGTATTTT; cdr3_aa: CASSPQTFGRGGLTDTQYF